This T cell receptor beta chain derives from a study of blood T cells in healthy people across ages. Trimming removed 0 bases from V and 5 bases from J, with 15 bases in between. The germline gives CDR1 SGHRS, CDR2 YFSETQ. CDR3 length equals 15 residues. Primers used in a second PCR of roughly 6 to 11 cycles were a sample-barcoded 5' primer and a J-beta primer mix. TCRdb redid the calling of the 5' RACE reads with MiXCR, one entry per CDR3 protein. The sample contains around 1,000,000 distinct CDR3 sequences, under 30% of which appear only once. These data were also filed under a second study, of T cells of mothers and their children.

The source of this sequence is a girl aged 2-10 years in good health. This rearrangement joins TRBV5-1 to TRBJ2-7; D perhaps matches TRBD2 (6 bases). The sample was blood. In DNA form, the CDR3 reads TGCGCCAGCAGCTTGGTAGGGAGGAGGCTTGACGAGCAGTACTTC. Protein: CASSLVGRRLDEQYF.